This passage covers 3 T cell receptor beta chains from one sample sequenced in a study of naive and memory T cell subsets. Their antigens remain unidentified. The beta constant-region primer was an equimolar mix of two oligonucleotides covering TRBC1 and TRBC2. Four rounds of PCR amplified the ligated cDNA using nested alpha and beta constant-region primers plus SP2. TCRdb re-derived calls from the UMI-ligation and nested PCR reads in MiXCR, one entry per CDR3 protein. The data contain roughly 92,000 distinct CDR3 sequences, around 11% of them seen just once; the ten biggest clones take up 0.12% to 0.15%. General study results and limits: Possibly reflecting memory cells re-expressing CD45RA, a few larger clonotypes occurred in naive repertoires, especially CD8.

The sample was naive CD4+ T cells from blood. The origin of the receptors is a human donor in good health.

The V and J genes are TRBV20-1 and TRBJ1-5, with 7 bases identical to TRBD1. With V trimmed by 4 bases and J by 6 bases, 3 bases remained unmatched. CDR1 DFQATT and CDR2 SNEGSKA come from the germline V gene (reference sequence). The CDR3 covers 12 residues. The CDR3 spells CSATTGRQPQHF. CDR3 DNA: TGCAGTGCTACGACAGGGCGTCAGCCCCAGCATTTT.

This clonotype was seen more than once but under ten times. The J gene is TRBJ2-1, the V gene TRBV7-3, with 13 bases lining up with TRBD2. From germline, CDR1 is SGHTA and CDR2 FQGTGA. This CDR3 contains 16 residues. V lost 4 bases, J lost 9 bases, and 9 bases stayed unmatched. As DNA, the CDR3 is TGTGCCAGCAGCTCTGCCGGGACTAGCGGGATGGGTGAGCAGTTCTTC. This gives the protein CASSSAGTSGMGEQFF.

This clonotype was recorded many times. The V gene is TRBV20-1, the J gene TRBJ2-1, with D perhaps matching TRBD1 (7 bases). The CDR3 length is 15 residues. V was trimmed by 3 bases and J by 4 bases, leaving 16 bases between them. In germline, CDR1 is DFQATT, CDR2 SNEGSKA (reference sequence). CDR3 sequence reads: CSASSGTAGYNEQFF. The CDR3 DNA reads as TGCAGTGCTAGCTCCGGGACAGCGGGTTACAATGAGCAGTTCTTC.